This is a list of T cell receptor beta chains from one sample in a study of blood T cell repertoires in COVID-19. Measured with immunoSEQ multiplex PCR; TCRdb has only the in-frame clones, and not every one. The data contain around 330,000 clones, roughly 87% of them seen just once; the ten biggest clones take up about 8.9%. Material for sequencing was PBMCs or T cells enriched from blood (not recorded which). Receptor source: a woman aged 18-35 years who had recovered from COVID-19. CDR3s include the opening cysteine and the closing phenylalanine or tryptophan. A D gene is named only where the DNA matches it firmly. Some rows mark clone size as missing; the rest say once, few, many or name a class of expanded clone.

D	V	J	size	DNA	CDR3
-	TRBV25-1	TRBJ1-4	-	TGTGCCAGCAGTGAACTCGGGGGGGTAGGAGAAAAACTGTTTTTT	CASSELGGVGEKLFF
-	TRBV6-5	TRBJ2-2	-	TGTGCCAGCAGGGGGAGCGCCGGGGAGCTGTTTTTT	CASRGSAGELFF
TRBD2	TRBV5-6	TRBJ2-7	-	TGTGCCAGCAGCCCCGGGCGGGGGGGTAACGAGCAGTACTTC	CASSPGRGGNEQYF
TRBD2	TRBV28	TRBJ2-1	-	TGTGCCAGCCTGAGCGGGAGTATATACAATGAGCAGTTCTTC	CASLSGSIYNEQFF
-	TRBV15	TRBJ1-5	-	TGTGCCACCAGCAGAGATCCCAGGCCCGATCAGCCCCAGCATTTT	CATSRDPRPDQPQHF
-	TRBV5-6	TRBJ2-5	-	TGTGCCAGCAGCTTGGCCCCTACAGGGACGTTGGAGACCCAGTACTTC	CASSLAPTGTLETQYF
-	TRBV20-1	TRBJ1-6	-	TGCAGTGCTAGTGGGCTCTTTGATAATTCACCCCTCCACTTT	CSASGLFDNSPLHF
-	TRBV2	TRBJ1-2	-	TGTGCCAGCAGCCAGGGCTTCTATGGCTACACCTTC	CASSQGFYGYTF
TRBD1	TRBV4-1	TRBJ1-4	-	TGCGCCAGCAGCCCCCGGGACAGGGAGGAAAAACTGTTTTTT	CASSPRDREEKLFF
TRBD2	TRBV5-1	TRBJ2-1	-	TGCGCCAGCAGCGTACTAGCGACCAATGAGCAGTTCTTC	CASSVLATNEQFF
-	TRBV12-3/TRBV12-4	TRBJ1-2	-	TGTGCCAGCAGCCCTTATGGCTACACCTTC	CASSPYGYTF
-	TRBV30	TRBJ2-7	-	TGTGCCTGGAGCTTCAAGGGGGCCTACGAGCAGTACTTC	CAWSFKGAYEQYF
TRBD2	TRBV6-4	TRBJ2-1	-	TGTGCCAGCAGACCTTTAGCGGGAGGGTTGAATGAGCAGTTCTTC	CASRPLAGGLNEQFF
-	TRBV7-2	TRBJ1-2	-	TGTGCCAGCAGCTTAATTATCGGTACAGCTGGCTACACCTTC	CASSLIIGTAGYTF
-	TRBV11-2	TRBJ1-1	once	TGTGCCAGCAGCTTAGCTCAGGGCTCAACTGAAGCTTTCTTT	CASSLAQGSTEAFF
TRBD2	TRBV27	TRBJ2-1	-	TGTGCCAGCAGCAACTTACTAGCGGGAGAGGGTTACAATGAGCAGTTCTTC	CASSNLLAGEGYNEQFF
TRBD1	TRBV5-1	TRBJ2-3	-	TGCGCCAGCAGCTTGGATGTTGTCGGGACAGTTAGCACAGATACGCAGTATTTT	CASSLDVVGTVSTDTQYF
-	TRBV4-3	TRBJ2-7	-	TGCGCCAGCAGCCAGCGAACTGGTTCCTACGAGCAGTACTTC	CASSQRTGSYEQYF
-	TRBV11-2	TRBJ1-5	once	TGTGCCAGCAGCTTAGAGCGAGATCAGCCCCAGCATTTT	CASSLERDQPQHF
-	TRBV6-5	TRBJ1-1	-	TGTGCCAGCAGCCGCTGGCGACAGATGAACACTGAAGCTTTCTTT	CASSRWRQMNTEAFF
-	TRBV5-1	TRBJ1-4	-	TGCGCCAGCAGCTTGGCGCCAGCTAATGAAAAACTGTTTTTT	CASSLAPANEKLFF
TRBD1	TRBV5-4	TRBJ1-1	-	TGTGCCAGCAGCTCAGGAGGACAGGGAGACACTGAAGCTTTCTTT	CASSSGGQGDTEAFF
-	TRBV7-2	TRBJ2-5	-	TGTGCCAGCAGCTTCCAGAGGGGGCAAGAGACCCAGTACTTC	CASSFQRGQETQYF
TRBD2	TRBV3-1/TRBV3-2	TRBJ2-3	-	TGTGCCAGCAGCCCCACTAGCGGGAGCTTTTCAGATACGCAGTATTTT	CASSPTSGSFSDTQYF
-	TRBV5-1	TRBJ1-2	-	TGCGCCAGCAGCTTGGGACTCGGCGAATCTTATGGCTACACCTTC	CASSLGLGESYGYTF
-	TRBV19	TRBJ1-6	-	TGTGCCAGTACCCTATTACAGGAGTCCTATAATTCACCCCTCCACTTT	CASTLLQESYNSPLHF
-	TRBV28	TRBJ1-1	-	TGTGCCAGCAGTTGGACAGTGAACACTGAAGCTTTCTTT	CASSWTVNTEAFF
-	TRBV6-5	TRBJ1-2	-	TGTGCCAGCAGTAGCGACGTGGCTAACTATGGCTACACCTTC	CASSSDVANYGYTF
TRBD1	TRBV6-5	TRBJ1-2	-	TGTGCCAGCAGTTACTCGGGACAGGGCTATGGCTACACCTTC	CASSYSGQGYGYTF
TRBD1	TRBV2	TRBJ1-3	-	TGTGCCAGCAGTGTAACAGGGGACTCTGGAAACACCATATATTTT	CASSVTGDSGNTIYF
TRBD1	TRBV7-2	TRBJ2-2	-	TGTGCCAGCAGCTTTCGACAGGGGAACACCGGGGAGCTGTTTTTT	CASSFRQGNTGELFF
-	TRBV9	TRBJ2-4	-	TGTGCCAGCAGCGCGTTGGCGGGGGCCGAAAACATTCAGTACTTC	CASSALAGAENIQYF
-	TRBV19	TRBJ1-5	-	TGTGCCAGTAGTATTTCACAAATCGGCAATCAGCCCCAGCATTTT	CASSISQIGNQPQHF
-	TRBV9	TRBJ1-2	-	TGTGCCAGCAGCGTAACAGGTCGAGGCTACACCTTC	CASSVTGRGYTF
-	TRBV20-1	TRBJ2-7	once	TGCAGTGCTAGTGGGTTGGGAGCGGTTGTACCCTACGAGCAGTACTTC	CSASGLGAVVPYEQYF
TRBD2	TRBV19	TRBJ2-1	-	TGTGCCAGTAGACCCTTCCTAGCGGCCTCCTACAATGAGCAGTTCTTC	CASRPFLAASYNEQFF
TRBD1	TRBV5-4	TRBJ2-1	-	TGTGCCAGCAGCACGACGGGACAGGGTTACAATGAGCAGTTCTTC	CASSTTGQGYNEQFF
-	TRBV5-6	TRBJ1-2	-	TGTGCCAGCAGCCCACCCGGCTATGGCTACACCTTC	CASSPPGYGYTF
TRBD2	TRBV11-2	TRBJ2-3	-	TGTGCCAGCAGCCCCACGGGGACTAGCGTGGCAGATACGCAGTATTTT	CASSPTGTSVADTQYF
-	TRBV28	TRBJ1-2	-	TGTGCCAGCAGGTCGAGCAACTATGGCTACACCTTC	CASRSSNYGYTF
-	TRBV28	TRBJ1-1	-	TGTGCCAGCAATGTAGGGACTGACGGCACTGAAGCTTTCTTT	CASNVGTDGTEAFF
-	TRBV18	TRBJ1-1	-	TGTGCCAGCTCTCCCCAGGGCGTGAACACTGAAGCTTTCTTT	CASSPQGVNTEAFF
-	TRBV27	TRBJ2-7	once	TGTGCCAGCAGCCCACCCGCCCGGATACGACTTGACGAGCAGTACTTC	CASSPPARIRLDEQYF
-	TRBV4-3	TRBJ2-1	-	TGCGCCAGCAGCCTGGGGGGACACAATGAGCAGTTCTTC	CASSLGGHNEQFF
-	TRBV5-1	TRBJ1-2	-	TGCGCCAGCAGCTTGGAGTCAGCTAACTATGGCTACACCTTC	CASSLESANYGYTF
-	TRBV4-2	TRBJ2-7	-	TGTGCCAGCAGCCAAGATCCGGAGTATAGAACCGACGAGCAGTACTTC	CASSQDPEYRTDEQYF
TRBD1	TRBV20-1	TRBJ1-5	-	TGCAGTGCTAGTAGAACAGGGGGCCGGCAGCCCCAGCATTTT	CSASRTGGRQPQHF
TRBD1	TRBV19	TRBJ1-2	-	TGTGCCAGTAGTACCCCAGGGGGGAACAACTATGGCTACACCTTC	CASSTPGGNNYGYTF
-	TRBV30	TRBJ2-2	-	TGTGCCTGGAGTATTTCGGGGTGCAGGGGGGACACCGGGGAGCTGTTTTTT	CAWSISGCRGDTGELFF
TRBD1	TRBV4-1	TRBJ2-7	-	TGCGCCAGCAGCCAAAGCGGACAGGATGGCTACGAGCAGTACTTC	CASSQSGQDGYEQYF
TRBD2	TRBV27	TRBJ2-7	-	TGTGCCAGCACTCGTTCGCAGAGAGGCGGGACTAGCGCCTACGAGCAGTACTTC	CASTRSQRGGTSAYEQYF
TRBD2	TRBV25-1	TRBJ2-1	-	TGTGCCAGCAGTGCCCTAGCGGGACGGGGGGGTGAGCAGTTCTTC	CASSALAGRGGEQFF
TRBD1	TRBV19	TRBJ1-1	-	TGTGCCAGTAGACCACTCTTCACAGGGGGGAACACTGAAGCTTTCTTT	CASRPLFTGGNTEAFF